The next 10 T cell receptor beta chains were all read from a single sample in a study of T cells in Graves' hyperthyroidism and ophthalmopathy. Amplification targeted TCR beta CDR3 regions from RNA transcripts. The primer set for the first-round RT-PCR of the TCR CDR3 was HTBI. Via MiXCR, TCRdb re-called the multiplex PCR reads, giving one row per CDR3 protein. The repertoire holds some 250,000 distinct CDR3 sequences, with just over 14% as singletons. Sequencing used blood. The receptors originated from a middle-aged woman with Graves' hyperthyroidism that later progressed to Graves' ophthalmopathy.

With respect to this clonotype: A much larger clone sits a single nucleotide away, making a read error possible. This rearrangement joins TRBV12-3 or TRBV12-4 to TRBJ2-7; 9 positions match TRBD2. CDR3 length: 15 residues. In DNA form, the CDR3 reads TGTGCCAGCACCTTCCGGGGTAGCGGGAGAAACGAGCGGTACTTC. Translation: CASTFRGSGRNERYF.

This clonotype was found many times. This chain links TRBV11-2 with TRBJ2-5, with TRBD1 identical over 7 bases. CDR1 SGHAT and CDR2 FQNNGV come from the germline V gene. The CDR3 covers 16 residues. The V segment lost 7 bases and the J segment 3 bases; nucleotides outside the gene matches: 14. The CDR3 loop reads CASKAPGRGLEETQYF. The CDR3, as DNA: TGTGCCAGCAAGGCCCCCGGTAGGGGGCTAGAAGAGACCCAGTACTTC.

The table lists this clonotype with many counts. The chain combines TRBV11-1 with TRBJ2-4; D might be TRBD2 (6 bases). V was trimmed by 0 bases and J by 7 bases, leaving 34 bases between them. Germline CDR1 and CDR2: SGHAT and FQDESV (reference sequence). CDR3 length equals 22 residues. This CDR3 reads CASSLAPDRFQSSHPEGNIQYF. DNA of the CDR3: TGTGCCAGCAGCTTAGCGCCTGACAGATTCCAATCTAGTCACCCGGAGGGGAACATTCAGTACTTC.

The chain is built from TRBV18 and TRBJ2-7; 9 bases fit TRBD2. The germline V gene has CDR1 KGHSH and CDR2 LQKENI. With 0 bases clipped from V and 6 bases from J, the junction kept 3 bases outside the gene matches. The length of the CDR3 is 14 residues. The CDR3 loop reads CASSPPGLAPEQYF. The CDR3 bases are TGTGCCAGCTCACCACCGGGACTAGCTCCCGAGCAGTACTTC.

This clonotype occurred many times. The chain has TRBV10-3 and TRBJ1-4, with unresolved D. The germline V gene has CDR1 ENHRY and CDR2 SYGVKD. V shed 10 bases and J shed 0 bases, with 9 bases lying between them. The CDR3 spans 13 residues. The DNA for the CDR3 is TGTGCCACCGCAGACTCAACTAATGAAAAACTGTTTTTT. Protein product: CATADSTNEKLFF.

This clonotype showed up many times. CDR3 loop: CASSEVAGSNEKLFF. In DNA, the CDR3 is TGTGCCAGCAGTGAAGTGGCAGGTTCTAATGAAAAACTGTTTTTT. The chain employs TRBV6-1 and TRBJ1-4; D unclear. V gave up 1 base and J gave up 3 bases, with 9 bases separating them. The CDR3 has 15 amino acids. Germline assignment: CDR1 MNHNS and CDR2 SASEGT.

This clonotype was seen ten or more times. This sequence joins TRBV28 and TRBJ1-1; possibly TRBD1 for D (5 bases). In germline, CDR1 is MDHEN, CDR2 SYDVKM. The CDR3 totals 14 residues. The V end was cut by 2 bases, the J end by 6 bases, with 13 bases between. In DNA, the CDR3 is TGTGCCAGCAGTTTACCAGGGTCCCACCCTGAAGCTTTCTTT. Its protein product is CASSLPGSHPEAFF.

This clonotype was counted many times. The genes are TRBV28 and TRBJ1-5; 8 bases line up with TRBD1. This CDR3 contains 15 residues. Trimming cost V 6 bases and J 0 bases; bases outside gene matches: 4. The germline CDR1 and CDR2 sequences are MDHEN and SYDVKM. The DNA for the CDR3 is TGTGCCAGCAGCTCCGGACAGGGTAGCAATCAGCCCCAGCATTTT. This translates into CASSSGQGSNQPQHF.

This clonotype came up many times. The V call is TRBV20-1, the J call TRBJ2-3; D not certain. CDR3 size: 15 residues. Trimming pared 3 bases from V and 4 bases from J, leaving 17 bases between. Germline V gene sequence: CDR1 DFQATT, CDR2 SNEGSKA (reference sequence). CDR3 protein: CSASSGRARSDTQYF. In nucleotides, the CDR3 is TGCAGTGCTAGCTCCGGCAGAGCACGGTCAGATACGCAGTATTTT.

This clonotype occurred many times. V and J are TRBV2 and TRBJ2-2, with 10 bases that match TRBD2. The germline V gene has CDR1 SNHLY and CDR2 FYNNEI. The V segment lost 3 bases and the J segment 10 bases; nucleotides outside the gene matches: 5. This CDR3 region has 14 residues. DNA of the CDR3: TGTGCCAGCAGTGACCTAGCGGGGGCCGAGGAGCTGTTTTTT. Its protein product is CASSDLAGAEELFF.